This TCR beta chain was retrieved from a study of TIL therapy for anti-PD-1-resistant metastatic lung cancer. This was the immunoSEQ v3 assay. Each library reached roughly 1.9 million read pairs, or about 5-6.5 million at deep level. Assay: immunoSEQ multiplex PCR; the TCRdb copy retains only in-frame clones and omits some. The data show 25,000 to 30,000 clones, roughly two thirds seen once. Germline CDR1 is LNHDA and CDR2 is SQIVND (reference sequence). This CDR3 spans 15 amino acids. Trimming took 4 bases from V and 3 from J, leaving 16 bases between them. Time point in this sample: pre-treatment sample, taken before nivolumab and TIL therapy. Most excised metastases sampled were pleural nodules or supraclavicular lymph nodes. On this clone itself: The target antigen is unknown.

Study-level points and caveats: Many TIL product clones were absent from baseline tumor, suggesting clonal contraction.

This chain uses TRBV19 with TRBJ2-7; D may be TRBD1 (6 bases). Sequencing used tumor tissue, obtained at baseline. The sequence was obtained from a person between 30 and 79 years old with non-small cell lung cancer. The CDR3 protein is CASSTIVGARYEQYF. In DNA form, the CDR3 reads TGTGCCAGTAGTACCATCGTGGGGGCCCGCTACGAGCAGTACTTC.